This passage covers 21 T cell receptor beta chains from one sample sequenced in a study of cytomegalovirus exposure and HLA in healthy donors. PCR primers comprised 60 Vbeta and 13 Jbeta primers. The repertoire was sequenced with immunoSEQ multiplex PCR; TCRdb's copy has only in-frame clones and lacks some. The sample records some 130,000 clones, 80% being singletons. The sequencing sample was made of PBMCs. All receptors derive from a woman aged 40 to 49 in good health and CMV-seronegative.

The V gene is TRBV9, the J gene TRBJ1-3; possible D gene TRBD1, 5 bases. CDR3 length: 15 amino acids. Germline loops: CDR1 SGDLS, CDR2 YYNGEE. Deletions cut 0 bases from V and 2 bases from J, with 9 bases between. The CDR3 region is CASSVEQAPGNTIYF. The CDR3 DNA follows: TGTGCCAGCAGCGTAGAACAGGCCCCTGGAAACACCATATATTTT.

On this clone: The sample contains more than one DNA sequence encoding this CDR3. CDR3 sequence reads: CASSERGSGNTIYF. CDR3 in DNA: TGTGCCAGCAGCGAAAGGGGGTCTGGAAACACCATATATTTT. The chain uses TRBV27 and TRBJ1-3, with a tentative D call TRBD1 (6 bases). The CDR3 has 14 amino acids. V lost 6 bases to trimming and J lost 1 base, with 10 bases between them. Germline CDR1 reads MNHEY; CDR2 reads SMNVEV (reference sequence).

The chain has TRBV7-8 and TRBJ1-2; a weak D match, TRBD1 (6 bases). The CDR3 totals 14 residues. In germline, CDR1 is SGHVS, CDR2 FQNEAQ. The V end was cut by 5 bases, the J end by 7 bases, with 17 bases between. Written as DNA, the CDR3 is TGTGCCAGCAGCCGAGGGGGGGGGAGCGGTGGCTACACCTTC. It specifies CASSRGGGSGGYTF.

V is TRBV7-9 and J is TRBJ2-3, with D possibly being TRBD2 (6 bases). Germline V gene lookup returns CDR1 SEHNR and CDR2 FQNEAQ (reference sequence). The CDR3 has 16 residues. V lost 5 bases and J lost 2, with 17 bases in between. CDR3 protein: CASSTRGGGPTDTQYF. The CDR3 DNA sequence: TGTGCCAGCAGCACCCGGGGAGGTGGTCCCACAGATACGCAGTATTTT.

This clone has only a few counts. The chain carries TRBV7-6 and TRBJ1-1, with D possibly TRBD1 on 5 matching bases. The germline CDR1 and CDR2 sequences are SGHVS and FNYEAQ. V lost 1 base and J lost 1, with 19 bases in between. The CDR3 spans 18 residues. This CDR3 reads CASSLVGWGGTQNTEAFF. CDR3 coding DNA: TGTGCCAGCAGCTTAGTAGGTTGGGGAGGGACCCAGAACACTGAAGCTTTCTTT.

This clone has only one observation. This chain links TRBV5-6 with TRBJ1-5; D might be TRBD1 (6 bases). V was shortened by 0 bases and J by 1 base, with 11 bases between the two germline ends. The germline V gene encodes CDR1 SGHDT and CDR2 YYEEEE. This CDR3 has 16 residues. The CDR3, as DNA: TGTGCCAGCAGCTTGGGGGGAGGGGGAAGCAATCAGCCCCAGCATTTT. Amino acids: CASSLGGGGSNQPQHF.

The genes are TRBV29-1 and TRBJ2-2; a possible D gene is TRBD1 (5 bases). Germline CDR1 SQVTM, CDR2 ANQGSEA. The CDR3 runs 13 residues. V lost 6 bases, J lost 0 bases, and 8 bases lay in between. CDR3 in DNA: TGCAGCGTGGGGCAAACGAACACCGGGGAGCTGTTTTTT. This encodes CSVGQTNTGELFF.

This rearrangement joins TRBV7-9 to TRBJ1-1, with 7 bases lining up with TRBD1. Looked up from germline, CDR1 is SEHNR and CDR2 is FQNEAQ (reference sequence). The CDR3 sequence is 13 residues long. The ends lost 6 bases at V and 10 bases at J; junction bases unmatched: 11. CDR3 amino acids: CASSLDRAGRAFF. CDR3 bases: TGTGCCAGCAGTCTCGACAGGGCCGGGCGAGCTTTCTTT.

The chain joins TRBV7-2 to TRBJ1-2, with D hard to call. With 0 bases removed from V and 3 bases from J, the gap between germline ends came to 17 bases. The germline V gene has CDR1 SGHTA and CDR2 FQGNSA. The CDR3 extends over 17 amino acids. CDR3 loop: CASSLAGSSWNYYGYTF. CDR3 DNA sequence: TGTGCCAGCAGCTTAGCGGGCAGCTCCTGGAATTACTATGGCTACACCTTC.

V and J are TRBV29-1 and TRBJ2-3, with TRBD2 matching over 9 bases. After removal of 4 bases from V and 6 bases from J, the junction contained 2 bases not matched to a gene. CDR1 and CDR2 (germline): SQVTM, ANQGSEA. The CDR3 extends over 12 amino acids. CDR3 residues: CSVVLAGDTQYF. CDR3 DNA: TGCAGCGTTGTGCTAGCGGGGGATACGCAGTATTTT.

V and J are TRBV4-1 and TRBJ1-2; no definite D call. Germline CDR1 reads MGHRA; CDR2 reads YSYEKL. Trimming took off 0 bases at V and 4 bases at J, with 6 bases between the two ends. This CDR3 has 13 amino acids. The CDR3 protein is CASSQDPGYGYTF. The CDR3 DNA is TGCGCCAGCAGCCAAGACCCAGGCTATGGCTACACCTTC.

J is TRBJ2-7 and V is TRBV7-9, with 7 nucleotides matching TRBD2. Trimming at V came to 4 bases and at J to 4 bases, leaving 4 bases not matched to a gene. Germline loops: CDR1 SEHNR, CDR2 FQNEAQ (reference sequence). There are 13 residues in the CDR3. DNA for the CDR3: TGTGCCAGCAGCTGGGGGGGAAAATACGAGCAGTACTTC. Translation: CASSWGGKYEQYF.

This clone has just a few counts. V is TRBV5-6 and J is TRBJ1-1; TRBD1 is a possible D gene (5 bases). CDR1 is SGHDT, CDR2 YYEEEE, per germline. V shed 4 bases and J shed 6 bases, with 13 bases lying between them. This CDR3 spans 13 amino acids. Written as DNA, the CDR3 is TGTGCCAGCAGCACCACAGGATCCGCTGAAGCTTTCTTT. Its translation: CASSTTGSAEAFF. The full variable domain, its missing parts supplied by reference TRBV5-6 and TRBJ1-1, is DAGVTQSPTHLIKTRGQQVTLRCSPKSGHDTVSWYQQALGQGPQFIFQYYEEEERQRGNFPDRFSGHQFPNYSSELNVNALLLGDSALYLCASSTTGSAEAFFGQGTRLTVV.

The chain has TRBV5-1 and TRBJ2-7, with TRBD2 as a possible D gene (5 bases). Trimming stripped 3 bases from V and 2 bases from J, with 15 bases between. Germline CDR1 is SGHRS and CDR2 is YFSETQ. CDR3 length: 15 residues. The CDR3 loop is CASSSPAEGPYEQYF. In DNA form, the CDR3 reads TGCGCCAGCAGCTCCCCAGCCGAGGGCCCCTACGAGCAGTACTTC. The complete variable domain, with remaining parts taken from reference TRBV5-1 and TRBJ2-7, reads KAGVTQTPRYLIKTRGQQVTLSCSPISGHRSVSWYQQTPGQGLQFLFEYFSETQRNKGNFPGRFSGRQFSNSRSEMNVSTLELGDSALYLCASSSPAEGPYEQYFGPGTRLTVT.

The J gene is TRBJ2-2, the V gene TRBV4-2, with D tentatively TRBD2 (5 bases). V gave up 0 bases and J gave up 4 bases, with 9 bases separating them. The germline gives CDR1 LGHNA, CDR2 YNFKEQ. This CDR3 comprises 15 residues. The CDR3 DNA sequence: TGTGCCAGCAGCCAAGAAGAGGGTTCCACCGGGGAGCTGTTTTTT. Residues: CASSQEEGSTGELFF.

CDR3 DNA: TGTGCCAGCAGCCCAGGGGCGGGCAATCAGCCCCAGCATTTT. Translated, it gives CASSPGAGNQPQHF. This sequence joins TRBV5-6 and TRBJ1-5, with a weak D call TRBD1 (6 bases). The CDR3 has 14 residues. Germline V gives CDR1 SGHDT, CDR2 YYEEEE. V lost 4 bases and J 2 bases, leaving 10 bases between the germline ends. Complete variable domain (other parts from reference TRBV5-6 and TRBJ1-5): DAGVTQSPTHLIKTRGQQVTLRCSPKSGHDTVSWYQQALGQGPQFIFQYYEEEERQRGNFPDRFSGHQFPNYSSELNVNALLLGDSALYLCASSPGAGNQPQHFGDGTRLSIL.

The chain has TRBV5-1 and TRBJ2-1, with 10 bases matching TRBD1. The J segment lost 9 bases and the V segment lost 0 bases, leaving 12 bases of the junction unmatched. Germline V gives CDR1 SGHRS, CDR2 YFSETQ. The CDR3 sequence is 17 residues long. The CDR3 here is CASSLGHGDRGFGEQFF. The CDR3, as DNA: TGCGCCAGCAGCTTGGGACATGGGGACAGGGGATTCGGTGAGCAGTTCTTC.

The genes are TRBV6-1 and TRBJ1-4; 11 bases line up with TRBD1. Germline loops: CDR1 MNHNS, CDR2 SASEGT. The CDR3 is 15 residues long. J gave up 8 bases and V 3 bases, and 5 bases lay outside the gene matches. The CDR3 DNA reads as TGTGCCAGCAGTGATGGGACAGGGGGTTGGGAAAAACTGTTTTTT. It translates to CASSDGTGGWEKLFF.

The J gene is TRBJ1-4, the V gene TRBV7-9; 10 positions match TRBD1. Per the germline V gene, CDR1 is SEHNR and CDR2 is FQNEAQ (reference sequence). The CDR3 is 16 residues long. V shed 1 base, J shed 5 bases, and the junction held 4 bases outside the gene matches. CDR3 in amino acids: CASSLGAGQGNEKLFF. In nucleotides, the CDR3 is TGTGCCAGCAGCTTAGGGGCGGGACAGGGGAATGAAAAACTGTTTTTT.

Points on this clone: Within the sample, other DNA sequences also encode this same CDR3. The J gene is TRBJ2-7, the V gene TRBV28; TRBD1 agrees at 7 bases. After removal of 3 bases from V and 3 bases from J, the junction contained 2 bases not matched to a gene. The CDR3 is 13 residues long. Germline CDR1 reads MDHEN; CDR2 reads SYDVKM. This CDR3 is CASSLGQSYEQYF. The CDR3 DNA is TGTGCCAGCAGTTTGGGACAGAGCTACGAGCAGTACTTC.

As regards this clone: A read error may produce the germline difference seen at one junction end. The chain links TRBV7-9 to TRBJ1-2; D gene uncertain. Germline V gives CDR1 SEHNR, CDR2 FQNEAQ (reference sequence). The CDR3 sequence is 11 residues long. The CDR3 bases are TGTTCCAGCAGCGCAAACAGCGGCTACACCTTC. This translates into CSSSANSGYTF.